Each of the 5 T cell receptor beta chains below was sequenced from the same sample in a study of OX40 agonist ivuxolimab in advanced cancers. The table came from immunoSEQ multiplex PCR; TCRdb's copy has only in-frame clones and leaves some out. The sample contains about 69,000 clones, roughly nine tenths of which appear only once. The sequencing used CD4+ or CD8+ T cells sorted from blood, collected in a trial of the OX40 agonist ivuxolimab. These receptors all stem from an adult with an advanced solid tumor such as melanoma, head and neck, liver or kidney cancer.

This clone has only one observation. The V gene is TRBV5-6, the J gene TRBJ2-5; 10 bases are a match to TRBD2. CDR3 length: 19 residues. Germline V lookup: CDR1 SGHDT, CDR2 YYEEEE. J gave up 0 bases and V 1 base, and 12 bases lay outside the gene matches. The CDR3 DNA sequence: TGTGCCAGCAGCTTGCTATGGCTAGCGGGAGAAGGGAACCAAGAGACCCAGTACTTC. It codes for CASSLLWLAGEGNQETQYF.

DNA of the CDR3: TGTGCCAGCAGCTTGGAATTCGGCATTGTCTACGAGCAGTACTTC. Translation: CASSLEFGIVYEQYF. The rearrangement joins TRBV5-5 to TRBJ2-7; D gene uncertain. This CDR3 comprises 15 residues. The ends were cut back, 0 bases at V and 3 bases at J, with 13 bases in the middle. Germline V CDR1 and CDR2: SGHKS, YYEKEE (reference sequence).

This clone was counted once. In DNA form, the CDR3 reads TGTGCCAGCAGCTTGTATCAGGATACGCAGTATTTT. It yields the protein CASSLYQDTQYF. This chain connects TRBV5-6 to TRBJ2-3; D is unclear. Deletions cut 1 base from V and 6 bases from J, with 6 bases between. The CDR3 is 12 amino acids. Germline CDR1 reads SGHDT; CDR2 reads YYEEEE.

Concerning this clone: Within the sample, other DNA sequences also encode this same CDR3. The genes are TRBV4-3 and TRBJ1-1; D remains unclear. The CDR3 extends over 14 amino acids. Trimming cost V 0 bases and J 0 bases, with 5 bases left between them. Germline CDR1 reads LGHNA; CDR2 reads YSLEER. This CDR3 is CASSQDRMNTEAFF. The CDR3 DNA is TGCGCCAGCAGCCAAGATCGAATGAACACTGAAGCTTTCTTT.

The chain links TRBV27 to TRBJ2-7; 10 bases map to TRBD1. Unmatched junction bases numbered 2, after V lost 0 bases and J lost 3 bases. Per the germline V gene, CDR1 is MNHEY and CDR2 is SMNVEV (reference sequence). The length of the CDR3 is 15 residues. CDR3 DNA sequence: TGTGCCAGCAGTTTATCGGGGGACAGGGGCTACGAGCAGTACTTC. Amino acids: CASSLSGDRGYEQYF.